These 11 T cell receptor beta chains came from one sample sequenced in a study of a mutant IDH1 vaccine in newly diagnosed glioma. This table comes from immunoSEQ multiplex PCR, and its TCRdb copy is limited to in-frame clones, with some not included. This table holds 30,000 to 40,000 clones, roughly 77% found once. Indicated time point: week 35, safety follow-up. Topical imiquimod was applied with each vaccine dose, which held 300 ug of mutant IDH1 20-mer peptide. For these receptors, no antigen is known. This material consisted of PBMCs, taken from a glioma patient whose treatment included an IDH1 peptide vaccine. These TCRs come from a man aged 40-49 years with glioma. Some clones in this sample may be carry-over from other donors' samples.

This sequence joins TRBV6-1 and TRBJ1-1; D is perhaps TRBD1 (5 bases). CDR3 length equals 15 residues. Germline V CDR1 and CDR2: MNHNS, SASEGT. V was trimmed by 6 bases and J by 2 bases, leaving 16 bases between them. CDR3 sequence reads: CASSREWGRNTEAFF. CDR3 DNA sequence: TGTGCCAGCAGCCGAGAGTGGGGGAGAAACACTGAAGCTTTCTTT.

The V gene is TRBV7-2, the J gene TRBJ1-4; TRBD1 agrees at 8 bases. CDR3 length: 14 residues. V lost 1 base, J lost 5 bases, and 0 bases stayed unmatched. Germline-derived CDR1 and CDR2 are SGHTA and FQGNSA. CDR3 sequence reads: CASSLDRGNEKLFF. The CDR3 DNA is TGTGCCAGCAGCTTAGACAGGGGGAATGAAAAACTGTTTTTT.

Here the CDR3 DNA reads TGTGCCTGGAGTGTCCCTGATACTGAAGCTTTCTTT. Its protein product is CAWSVPDTEAFF. This chain uses TRBV30 with TRBJ1-1; D uncertain. Per the germline V gene, CDR1 is GTSNPN and CDR2 is SVGIG (reference sequence). This CDR3 is built from 12 residues. Trimming removed 0 bases from V and 5 bases from J, with 7 bases in between.

This sequence joins TRBV7-9 and TRBJ2-1, with 7 bases fitting TRBD1. Unmatched junction bases numbered 4, after V lost 5 bases and J lost 0 bases. There are 15 residues in the CDR3. CDR1 is SEHNR and CDR2 is FQNEAQ in the germline V gene (reference sequence). The CDR3 loop reads CASSRWDSSYNEQFF. CDR3 sequence (DNA): TGTGCCAGCAGCCGCTGGGACAGCTCCTACAATGAGCAGTTCTTC.

The V call is TRBV30, the J call TRBJ2-5; D not resolved. In germline, CDR1 is GTSNPN, CDR2 SVGIG (reference sequence). There are 12 residues in the CDR3. Trimming took 3 bases from V and 2 from J, leaving 7 bases between them. The CDR3 loop reads CAWRVTQETQYF. Here the CDR3 DNA reads TGTGCCTGGAGAGTAACTCAAGAGACCCAGTACTTC.

V and J are TRBV30 and TRBJ2-5; 13 bases line up with TRBD2. CDR3 length: 16 residues. Trimming removed 4 bases from V and 7 bases from J; junction bases left unmatched: 12. Germline assignment: CDR1 GTSNPN and CDR2 SVGIG (reference sequence). In nucleotides, the CDR3 is TGTGCCTGGAAGTTCTTAGGGACTAGCGGGGAGGGGACCCAGTACTTC. It specifies CAWKFLGTSGEGTQYF.

V and J are TRBV11-2 and TRBJ1-1, with D hard to call. CDR3 length: 12 residues. V lost 0 bases to trimming and J lost 8 bases, with 7 bases between them. Germline V CDR1 and CDR2: SGHAT, FQNNGV. CDR3 bases: TGTGCCAGCAGCTTAGAGGCCTGGGAAGCTTTCTTT. Residues: CASSLEAWEAFF.

The chain combines TRBV5-4 with TRBJ2-3, with 9 bases matching TRBD2. Looked up from germline, CDR1 is SGHNT and CDR2 is YYREEE (reference sequence). The CDR3 runs 16 residues. V dropped 4 bases and J dropped 1; count of bases not matched to a gene: 7. Here the CDR3 DNA reads TGTGCCAGCAGCCCGAGCGGGGGGACGGGCACAGATACGCAGTATTTT. Translated, it gives CASSPSGGTGTDTQYF.

The genes are TRBV15 and TRBJ2-5, with D unresolved. The germline V gene encodes CDR1 LNHNV and CDR2 YYDKDF (reference sequence). Trimming took off 9 bases at V and 2 bases at J, with 10 bases between the two ends. This CDR3 comprises 12 residues. The DNA for the CDR3 is TGTGCCACGGGGTTGAGACAAGAGACCCAGTACTTC. Its translation: CATGLRQETQYF.

The rearrangement links TRBV10-3 to TRBJ1-1; D remains unclear. The CDR3 length is 17 residues. The germline V gene has CDR1 ENHRY and CDR2 SYGVKD. With 0 bases removed from V and 0 bases from J, the gap between germline ends came to 14 bases. This chain's CDR3 is CAISESWSGGMNTEAFF. The CDR3 DNA is TGTGCCATCAGTGAGTCATGGTCGGGCGGGATGAACACTGAAGCTTTCTTT.

This chain connects TRBV7-6 to TRBJ2-5; D is unresolved. The CDR3 consists of 15 residues. The germline V gene encodes CDR1 SGHVS and CDR2 FNYEAQ. Deletions cut 4 bases from V and 1 base from J, with 13 bases between. CDR3 region: CASSSFKPTQETQYF. CDR3 in DNA: TGTGCCAGCAGCTCCTTCAAGCCGACCCAAGAGACCCAGTACTTC.